One sample yielded the 8 T cell receptor beta chains listed below, sequenced in a study of CD8 T cells in ankylosing spondylitis. TCRdb reanalysed the 5' RACE reads using MiXCR and keeps one entry per CDR3 protein. This table has fewer than 550,000 distinct CDR3 sequences, approximately 5.3% appearing once. These receptors' targets are unknown. General study points: Typical of ankylosing spondylitis blood, it appeared, was a TCR beta motif of eight highly homologous variants.

Material for sequencing was blood, either unsorted or a sorted T cell fraction (not recorded which). These receptors came from a male donor with ankylosing spondylitis.

Worth noting for this clonotype: Its ends do not fully match the called genes, so a read error is possible. The chain is built from TRBV20-1 and TRBJ2-1; no firm D call. Germline CDR1 is DFQATT and CDR2 is SNEGSKA (reference sequence). The CDR3 totals 17 residues. In nucleotides, the CDR3 is TGCTGTGCCCTCCCTGGGGAAGGACGAATGGGAAGCAATGAGCAGTTCTTC. This encodes CCALPGEGRMGSNEQFF.

This clonotype was seen repeatedly, ten times or more. This CDR3 is CASSLPQGTDTQYF. In nucleotides, the CDR3 is TGTGCCAGCAGCTTACCCCAGGGGACAGATACGCAGTATTTT. The chain carries TRBV7-9 and TRBJ2-3; tentative D call: TRBD1 (6 bases). The CDR3 spans 14 residues. Per the germline V gene, CDR1 is SEHNR and CDR2 is FQNEAQ (reference sequence). Trimming removed 2 bases at V and 3 bases at J, with 9 bases between.

This clonotype was recorded at least ten times. This chain joins TRBV11-1 and TRBJ1-1; a possible D gene is TRBD1 (5 bases). The CDR3 loop spans 14 amino acids. Trimming cost V 5 bases and J 1 base, with 11 bases left between them. Germline V gives CDR1 SGHAT, CDR2 FQDESV (reference sequence). CDR3 amino acids: CASSTYQGNTEAFF. In DNA form, the CDR3 reads TGTGCCAGCAGCACCTATCAGGGGAACACTGAAGCTTTCTTT.

In this sample, this clonotype turned up a few times. The chain joins TRBV30 to TRBJ1-1; possible D gene TRBD1, 5 bases. Trimming took 3 bases from V and 1 from J, leaving 15 bases between them. In germline, CDR1 is GTSNPN, CDR2 SVGIG (reference sequence). This CDR3 spans 15 amino acids. CDR3 DNA: TGTGCCTGGAGCATTCGGGGACTCAGGAACACTGAAGCTTTCTTT. It encodes CAWSIRGLRNTEAFF.

This clonotype was found many times. The chain joins TRBV7-2 to TRBJ2-1, with 7 bases that match TRBD2. Germline trimming cut 3 bases from V and 2 bases from J; bases unmatched to any gene: 4. In germline, CDR1 is SGHTA, CDR2 FQGNSA. The CDR3 length is 15 residues. The CDR3 sequence: CASSLTSQAYNEQFF. The CDR3 nucleotides are TGTGCCAGCAGCTTGACTAGCCAAGCCTACAATGAGCAGTTCTTC.

This clonotype was counted between two and nine times. The chain couples TRBV13 to TRBJ2-7, with D uncertain. This CDR3 is built from 14 residues. Trimming took 2 bases from V and 8 from J, leaving 16 bases between them. Germline lookup yields CDR1 PRHDT and CDR2 FYEKMQ (reference sequence). CDR3 in DNA: TGTGCCAGCAGCTTAAAGGGCAGCTCCCTCAAGCAGTACTTC. Protein product: CASSLKGSSLKQYF.

The chain is built from TRBV7-2 and TRBJ2-3; 8 bases align to TRBD2. The J segment lost 5 bases and the V segment lost 2 bases, leaving 3 bases of the junction unmatched. Germline CDR1 is SGHTA and CDR2 is FQGNSA. This CDR3 is 14 amino acids long. CDR3 sequence: CASSLSGGLDTQYF. The CDR3 DNA reads as TGTGCCAGCAGCTTAAGCGGGGGTCTAGATACGCAGTATTTT. Drawing the rest from reference TRBV7-2 and TRBJ2-3, the complete variable domain is GAGVSQSPSNKVTEKGKDVELRCDPISGHTALYWYRQSLGQGLEFLIYFQGNSAPDKSGLPSDRFSAERTGGSVSTLTIQRTQQEDSAVYLCASSLSGGLDTQYFGPGTRLTVL.

This clonotype has at least ten counts. The chain combines TRBV5-1 with TRBJ1-1; D perhaps matches TRBD1 (6 bases). Trimming shortened V by 0 bases and J by 5 bases, and 17 bases separated the two germline ends. The CDR3 covers 16 residues. Germline values: CDR1 SGHRS, CDR2 YFSETQ. CDR3 in DNA: TGCGCCAGCAGCTTGGCCCCGGGACGCGACAGGACTGAAGCTTTCTTT. This codes for CASSLAPGRDRTEAFF.